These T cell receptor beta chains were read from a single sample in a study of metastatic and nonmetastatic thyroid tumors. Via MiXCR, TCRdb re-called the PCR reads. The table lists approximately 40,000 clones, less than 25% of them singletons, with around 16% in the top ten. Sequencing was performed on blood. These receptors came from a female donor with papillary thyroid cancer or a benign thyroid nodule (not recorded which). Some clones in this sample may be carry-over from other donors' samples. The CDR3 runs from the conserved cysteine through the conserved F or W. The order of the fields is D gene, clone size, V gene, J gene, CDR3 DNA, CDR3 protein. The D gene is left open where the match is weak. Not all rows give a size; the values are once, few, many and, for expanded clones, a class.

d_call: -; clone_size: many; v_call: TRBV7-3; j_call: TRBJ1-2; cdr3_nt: TGTGCCAGCAGCCCGGGACTTCCAAACCGTGGTGGTGGCTACACCTTC; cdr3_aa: CASSPGLPNRGGGYTF
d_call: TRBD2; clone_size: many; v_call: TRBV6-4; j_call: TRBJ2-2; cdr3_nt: TGTGCCAGCAGTCCGCGGGAGGACGGGGAGCTGTTTTTT; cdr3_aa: CASSPREDGELFF
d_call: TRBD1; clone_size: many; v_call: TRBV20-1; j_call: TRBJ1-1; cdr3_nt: TGCAGTGCTAGACGGGACAGGGGGCGATTCGCTGAAGCTTTCTTT; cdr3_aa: CSARRDRGRFAEAFF
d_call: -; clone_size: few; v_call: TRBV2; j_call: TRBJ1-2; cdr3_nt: TGTGCCAGCAGGGCCGACAGTGGGCTCGGCTATGGCTACACCTTC; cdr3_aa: CASRADSGLGYGYTF
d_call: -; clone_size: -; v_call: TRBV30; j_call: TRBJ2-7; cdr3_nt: TGTGCCTGGAGTGTATATCGGAGACCCTACGAGCAGTACTTC; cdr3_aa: CAWSVYRRPYEQYF
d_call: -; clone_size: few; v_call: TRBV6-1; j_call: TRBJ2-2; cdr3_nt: TGTGCCAGCAATCTGAACTCCCGTTGGACCGGGGAGCTGTTTTTT; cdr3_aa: CASNLNSRWTGELFF
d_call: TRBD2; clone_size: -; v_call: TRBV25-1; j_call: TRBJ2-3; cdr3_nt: TGTGCCATCAGTGAACTAGCGAGCACATATACGCAGTATTTT; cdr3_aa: CAISELASTYTQYF
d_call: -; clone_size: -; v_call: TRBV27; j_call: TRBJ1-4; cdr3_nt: TGTGCCAGCAGTCTCCGGGCCCTGATGAATGAAAAACTGTTTTTT; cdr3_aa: CASSLRALMNEKLFF
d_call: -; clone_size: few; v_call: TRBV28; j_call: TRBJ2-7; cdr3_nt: TGTGCCGGCACCTCCTCTAGAGCCGAGCAGTACTTC; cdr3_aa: CAGTSSRAEQYF
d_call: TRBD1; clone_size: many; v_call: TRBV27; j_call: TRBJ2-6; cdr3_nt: TGTGCCAGCAGTAGAGGGACAGGGGGCTCTGGGGCCAACGTCCTGACTTTC; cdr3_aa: CASSRGTGGSGANVLTF
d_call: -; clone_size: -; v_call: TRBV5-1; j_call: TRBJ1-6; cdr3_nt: TGCGCCAGCAGCTTGGGTGGGCCTCAGAATTCACCCCTCCACTTT; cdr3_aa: CASSLGGPQNSPLHF
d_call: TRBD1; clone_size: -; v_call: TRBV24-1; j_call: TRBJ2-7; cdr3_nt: TGTGCCACCAGTGATTTGGGGACAGGGAGGGACGAGCAGTACTTC; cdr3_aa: CATSDLGTGRDEQYF
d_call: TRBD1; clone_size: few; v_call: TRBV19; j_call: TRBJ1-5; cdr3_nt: TGTGCCAGTAGTATTAGGACAGGGCTCCAGCCCCAGCGTTTT; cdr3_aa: CASSIRTGLQPQRF
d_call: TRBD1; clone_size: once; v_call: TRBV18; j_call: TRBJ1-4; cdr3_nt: TGTGCCAGCTCACTAGCGAGACAGGGGAATAATGAAAAACTGTTTTTT; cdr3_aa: CASSLARQGNNEKLFF
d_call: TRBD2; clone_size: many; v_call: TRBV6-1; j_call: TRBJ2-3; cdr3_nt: TGTGCCAGCAGTGAGATAGCGGGAGGGGCCCCCACAGATACGCAGTATTTT; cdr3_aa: CASSEIAGGAPTDTQYF
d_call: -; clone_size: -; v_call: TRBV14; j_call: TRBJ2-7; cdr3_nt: TGTGCCAGCAGCCAATATCCGGTAACTACCCACGAGCAGTACTTC; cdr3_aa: CASSQYPVTTHEQYF
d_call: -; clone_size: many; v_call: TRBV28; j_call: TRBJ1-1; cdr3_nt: TGTGCCAGCAGGGGTATTCCTAAAGCTTTCTTT; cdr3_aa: CASRGIPKAFF
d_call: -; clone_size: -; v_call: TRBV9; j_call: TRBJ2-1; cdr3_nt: TGTGCCAGCAGCGTAGACCCTACCATGTCCTACAATGAGCAGTTCTTC; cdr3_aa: CASSVDPTMSYNEQFF
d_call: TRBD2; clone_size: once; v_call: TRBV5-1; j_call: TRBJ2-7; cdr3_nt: TGCACCAGCAGCTCCGGGACTACAATACACGAGGAGCAGTACTTC; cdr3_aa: CTSSSGTTIHEEQYF
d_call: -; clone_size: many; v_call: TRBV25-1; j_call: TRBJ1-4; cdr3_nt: TGTGCCAGCAGTGGGCGGGGATGGAAACTGTTTTTT; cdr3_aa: CASSGRGWKLFF
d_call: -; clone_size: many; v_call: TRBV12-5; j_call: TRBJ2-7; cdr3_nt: TGTGCTAGTGGAGTCGACGAGCAGTACTTC; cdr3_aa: CASGVDEQYF
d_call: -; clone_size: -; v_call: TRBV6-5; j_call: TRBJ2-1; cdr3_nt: TGTGCCAGCAGTTACCGGGGCGACAATTGGCAGTTCTTC; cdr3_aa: CASSYRGDNWQFF
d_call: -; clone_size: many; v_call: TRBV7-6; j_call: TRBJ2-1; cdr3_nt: TGTGCCAGCAGCCGAGGACTTTACAATGAGCAGTTCTTC; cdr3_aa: CASSRGLYNEQFF
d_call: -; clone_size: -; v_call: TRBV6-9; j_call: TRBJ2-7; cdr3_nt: -; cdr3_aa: CASSSSDYRNYEQYF
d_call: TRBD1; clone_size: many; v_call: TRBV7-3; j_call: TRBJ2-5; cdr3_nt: TGTGCCAGCAGCTTAAATGGGGGACAGGGAGAGACCCAGTACTTC; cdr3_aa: CASSLNGGQGETQYF